The rows below give T cell receptor beta chains drawn from one sample of a study of Graves' ophthalmopathy and Graves' hyperthyroidism. TCRdb analysed the multiplex PCR reads with MiXCR anew, one entry per CDR3 protein. The data contain approximately 480,000 distinct CDR3 sequences, approximately 15% of them singletons. Sequenced: blood. The receptor source for this set is a woman aged 30 to 39 with Graves' ophthalmopathy. Both conserved end residues are part of each CDR3. D genes are given only for firm matches. Clone size, where shown, is once, few, many, or a class for clones that have expanded.

J gene	clone size	D gene	V gene	CDR3 protein	CDR3 DNA
TRBJ1-1	many	.	TRBV28	CASWGRNTEAFF	TGTGCCAGCTGGGGACGGAACACTGAAGCTTTCTTT
TRBJ2-7	.	TRBD2	TRBV28	CASGWSSGRPKNSEQYF	TGTGCCAGCGGATGGTCTAGCGGGAGGCCCAAGAATTCCGAGCAGTACTTC
TRBJ1-2	many	.	TRBV12-3/TRBV12-4	CASRGLGGYGYTF	TGTGCCAGCAGGGGACTGGGGGGCTATGGCTACACCTTC
TRBJ1-6	few	.	TRBV3-1	CASSQDGGGRYSPLHF	TGTGCCAGCAGCCAAGATGGGGGGGGTCGATACTCACCCCTCCACTTT
TRBJ2-7	.	.	TRBV15	CATSRDTISYEQYF	TGTGCCACCAGCAGGGACACTATCTCCTACGAGCAGTACTTC
TRBJ2-5	many	.	TRBV29-1	CSAKHTWDLPQETQYF	TGCAGCGCCAAACATACTTGGGACCTCCCACAAGAGACCCAGTACTTC
TRBJ1-2	many	.	TRBV9	CASSGDRFGYGYTF	TGTGCCAGCAGCGGCGATAGGTTCGGGTATGGCTACACCTTC
TRBJ2-7	many	.	TRBV6-2/TRBV6-3	CASSDPGRGIRSYEQYF	TGTGCCAGCAGCGACCCAGGACGGGGAATCAGGTCCTACGAGCAGTACTTC
TRBJ2-5	many	.	TRBV6-4	CASSAGPYQETQYF	TGTGCCAGCAGTGCAGGTCCGTACCAAGAGACCCAGTACTTC
TRBJ2-7	many	.	TRBV3-1	CASSIQGSEQYF	TGTGCCAGCAGCATTCAGGGCAGCGAGCAGTACTTC
TRBJ1-6	few	.	TRBV9	CASSVSMGDNSPLHF	TGTGCCAGCAGCGTGTCGATGGGCGATAATTCACCCCTCCACTTT
TRBJ1-5	many	.	TRBV28	CASSQIQGYNQPQHF	TGTGCCAGCAGCCAGATACAGGGATACAATCAGCCCCAGCATTTT
TRBJ2-3	many	.	TRBV6-5	CASSYTQTSTDTQYF	TGTGCCAGCAGTTACACCCAGACTAGCACAGATACGCAGTATTTT
TRBJ2-2	few	.	TRBV7-9	CASSLQRGGELFF	TGTGCCAGCAGCTTACAGAGGGGCGGGGAGCTGTTTTTT
TRBJ2-2	many	.	TRBV6-5	CASMEGGSQWGELFF	TGTGCCAGCATGGAGGGGGGCTCCCAGTGGGGGGAGCTGTTTTTT
TRBJ2-5	many	.	TRBV7-9	CASSSPQTKETQYF	TGTGCCAGCAGCTCTCCACAGACGAAAGAGACCCAGTACTTC
TRBJ1-6	many	TRBD1	TRBV6-5	CASSYANYRGRNSPLHF	TGTGCCAGCAGTTACGCGAACTACAGGGGCAGAAATTCACCCCTCCACTTT
TRBJ2-5	many	.	TRBV28	CASSTRLAETRQETQYF	TGTGCCAGCAGTACCCGGTTAGCGGAGACCCGCCAAGAGACCCAGTACTTC
TRBJ1-2	many	.	TRBV27	CASSLSVTAGGDGYTF	TGTGCCAGCAGTTTATCTGTCACGGCTGGGGGGGATGGCTACACCTTC
TRBJ2-2	many	TRBD1	TRBV10-3	CAISAIGQGTTNTGELFF	TGTGCCATCAGTGCCATAGGACAGGGAACGACGAACACCGGGGAGCTGTTTTTT
TRBJ1-2	many	.	TRBV12-3/TRBV12-4	CASTPTGGGEGYTF	TGTGCCAGCACCCCGACAGGAGGAGGCGAGGGCTACACCTTC
TRBJ2-7	.	TRBD1	TRBV6-1	CASTTGQGTLRSEQYF	TGTGCCAGCACTACGGGACAGGGGACCCTTCGGAGCGAGCAGTACTTC
TRBJ1-1	many	.	TRBV12-3/TRBV12-4	CASSLTSGDTEAFF	TGTGCCAGCAGTTTGACGTCCGGGGACACTGAAGCTTTCTTT
TRBJ1-1	.	TRBD1	TRBV20-1	CSARVEGGEWDTEAFF	TGCAGTGCTAGAGTGGAAGGGGGCGAATGGGACACTGAAGCTTTCTTT
TRBJ2-7	many	.	TRBV5-1	CASSLEGNYEQYF	TGCGCCAGCAGCTTGGAAGGCAACTACGAGCAGTACTTC
TRBJ2-7	many	TRBD1	TRBV12-3/TRBV12-4	CASSFAGTGLDEQYF	TGTGCCAGCAGCTTTGCCGGGACAGGGCTCGACGAGCAGTACTTC
TRBJ2-2	.	TRBD2	TRBV19	CASRTRGLAGGLGTGELFF	TGTGCCAGTAGAACTCGTGGACTAGCGGGAGGCCTCGGCACCGGGGAGCTGTTTTTT
TRBJ1-1	many	.	TRBV30	CAWSVWQGTEAFF	TGTGCCTGGAGTGTATGGCAGGGAACTGAAGCTTTCTTT
TRBJ2-2	once	.	TRBV7-8	CASSLTGELCF	TGTGCCAGCAGCCTTACCGGGGAGCTGTGTTTT
TRBJ1-2	many	TRBD1	TRBV20-1	CSAAPGTGYGYTF	TGCAGTGCTGCCCCCGGGACAGGCTATGGCTACACCTTC
TRBJ1-1	few	.	TRBV11-2	CASSLGSVGGRNTEAFF	TGTGCCAGCAGCTTAGGTTCCGTGGGGGGAAGGAACACTGAAGCTTTCTTT
TRBJ2-7	many	TRBD1	TRBV19	CASRQKPGQGAYEQYF	TGTGCCAGTAGGCAAAAACCGGGACAGGGGGCCTACGAGCAGTACTTC
TRBJ1-2	.	.	TRBV28	CASSLRVPRGYTF	TGTGCCAGCAGTCTCCGGGTTCCGCGGGGCTACACCTTC